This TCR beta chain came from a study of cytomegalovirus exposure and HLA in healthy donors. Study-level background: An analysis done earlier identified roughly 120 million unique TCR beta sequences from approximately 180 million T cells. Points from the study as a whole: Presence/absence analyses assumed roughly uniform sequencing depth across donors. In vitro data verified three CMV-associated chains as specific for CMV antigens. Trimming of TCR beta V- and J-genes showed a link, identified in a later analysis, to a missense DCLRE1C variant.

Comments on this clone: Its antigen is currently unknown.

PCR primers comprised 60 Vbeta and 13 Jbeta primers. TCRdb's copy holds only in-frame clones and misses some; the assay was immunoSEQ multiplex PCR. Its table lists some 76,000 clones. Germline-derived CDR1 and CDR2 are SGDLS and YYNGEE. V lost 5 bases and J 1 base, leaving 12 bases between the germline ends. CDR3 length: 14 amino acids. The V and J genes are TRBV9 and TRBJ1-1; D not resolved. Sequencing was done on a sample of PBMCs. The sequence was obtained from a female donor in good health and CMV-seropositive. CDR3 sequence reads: CASRPGDPNTEAFF. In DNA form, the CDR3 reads TGTGCCAGCAGGCCGGGAGACCCGAACACTGAAGCTTTCTTT.